This T cell receptor beta chain was identified during a study of shared clonotypes between healthy human individuals. Points from the study as a whole: Unshared clonotypes carried lower generation probabilities than those common to all four donors. Though the depth was large, rarefaction showed that sorted-subset sequencing was incomplete. Genetic and exposure-history diversity was limited by the few donors. Naive subsets generally had larger estimated richness than memory subsets.

A remark on this clone: Its antigen remains unidentified.

Clones were sequenced by immunoSEQ multiplex PCR, and TCRdb holds only the in-frame ones, with some missing. The repertoire includes some 2,100,000 clones, more than 90% of them detected once, and about 0.13% sits in the top ten. The sample comprised naive CD4+ T cells sorted from blood. Subset described: CD45RA+ positively selected. The sequence came from a man between 18 and 29 years old in good health.

CDR3 bases: TGTGCCAGCAGAAAGGGGGCCAACACCATATATTTT. Residues: CASRKGANTIYF. V usage is TRBV7-9 and J usage is TRBJ1-3, with TRBD1 matching 7 bases. CDR1 and CDR2 from the germline V gene are SEHNR and FQNEAQ (reference sequence). The CDR3 spans 12 residues. Unmatched junction bases numbered 3, after V lost 6 bases and J lost 7 bases.